This TCR beta chain originates from a study of T cells after yellow fever vaccination. The CDR3 length is 15 residues. The germline CDR1 and CDR2 sequences are SGHTA and FQGNSA. V was pared by 5 bases and J by 0 bases, with 12 bases between. This clonotype was counted only a few times. TCRdb re-called the 5' RACE reads with MiXCR, one entry per CDR3 protein. This sample has roughly 150,000 distinct CDR3 sequences; 5% to 8% occur once, and the top ten carry about 0.6%. The receptor was derived from a man aged 30-40 years who received the YFV17D yellow fever vaccine. The genes are TRBV7-2 and TRBJ2-3; D is unresolved. The sequenced sample was CD4+ T cells sorted from PBMCs, obtained 10 days after the yellow fever booster vaccination. Written as DNA, the CDR3 is TGTGCCAGCAGCCCGACGGATATTAGCACAGATACGCAGTATTTT. Encoded protein: CASSPTDISTDTQYF.